This paragraph reports one T cell receptor (beta chain). What it recognizes is unknown. This likely comes from a read error, as the CDR3 has no conserved phenylalanine or tryptophan at its end. The sample comes from a study of CD8 T cells in ankylosing spondylitis. Findings and caveats of the study: In ankylosing spondylitis patients, matched synovial fluid reportedly showed significant enrichment of disease-linked clones. About 8 highly homologous variants made up a TCR beta motif, and this motif appeared characteristic of ankylosing spondylitis blood. Disease-linked clones displayed a CD8+ phenotype and appeared relatively rarely in peripheral blood. Past research had described some motif variants in reactive arthritis synovial fluid and blood.

As the method for making TCR beta libraries, quantitative 5'-RACE with molecular barcodes was used. Via MiXCR, TCRdb re-called the 5' RACE reads, giving one row per CDR3 protein. The data show a few hundred thousand distinct CDR3 sequences, approximately 16% seen once. Trimming pared 1 base from V and 5 bases from J, leaving 6 bases between. The germline V gene has CDR1 SGHDT and CDR2 YYEEEE. The CDR3 is 12 residues long. The specimen sequenced was blood, either unsorted or a sorted T cell fraction (not recorded which). The sequence derives from a male donor with ankylosing spondylitis. The chain has TRBV5-6 and TRBJ1-1, with D uncertain. CDR3 nucleotides: TGTGCCAGCAGCTTGAGGGAAACTGAAGCTTTCTTG. Its protein product is CASSLRETEAFL.